This TCR beta chain is drawn from a study of T cell responses to AZD1222 COVID-19 vaccine. Whole-study findings and limits: In the spike-specific TCR repertoire, nearly half reportedly target unmutated variant regions. Repertoire samples came only from after the peak T cell response. Females outnumbered males among donors, who were mostly white British; clonal diversity was possibly underestimated.

Turning to this clone: What it binds is unknown.

The CDR3 is made up of 19 amino acids. Germline values: CDR1 MDHEN, CDR2 SYDVKM. V was pared by 5 bases and J by 1 base, with 23 bases between. The method was immunoSEQ multiplex PCR; TCRdb's version includes in-frame clones alone and lacks a portion of them. The sample has about 150,000 clones, approximately 87% seen once. This sample comprised peripheral blood, obtained on day 0 of MenACWY control vaccination. This TCR came from an adult in good health. V gene TRBV28 combines with J gene TRBJ2-2; unclear D gene. This CDR3 reads CASSRRRSSGYRNTGELFF. The CDR3 DNA sequence: TGTGCCAGCAGTCGACGCAGAAGTTCAGGTTATAGGAACACCGGGGAGCTGTTTTTT.